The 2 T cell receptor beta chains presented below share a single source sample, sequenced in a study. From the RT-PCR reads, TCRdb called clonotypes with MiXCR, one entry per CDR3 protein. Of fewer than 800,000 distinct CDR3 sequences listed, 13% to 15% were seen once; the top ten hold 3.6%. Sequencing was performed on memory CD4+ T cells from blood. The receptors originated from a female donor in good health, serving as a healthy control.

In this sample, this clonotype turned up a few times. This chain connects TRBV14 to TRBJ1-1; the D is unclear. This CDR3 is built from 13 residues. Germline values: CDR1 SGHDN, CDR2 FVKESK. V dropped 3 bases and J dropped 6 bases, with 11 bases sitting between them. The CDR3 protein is CASSQAVKAEAFF. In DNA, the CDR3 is TGTGCCAGCAGCCAGGCGGTAAAGGCTGAAGCTTTCTTT.

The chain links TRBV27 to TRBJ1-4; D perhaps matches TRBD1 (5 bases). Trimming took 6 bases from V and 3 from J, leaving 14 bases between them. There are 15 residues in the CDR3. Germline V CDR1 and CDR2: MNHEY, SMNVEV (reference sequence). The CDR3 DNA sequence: TGTGCCAGCAGGGGGGGAACAGCCGCTAATGAAAAACTGTTTTTT. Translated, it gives CASRGGTAANEKLFF. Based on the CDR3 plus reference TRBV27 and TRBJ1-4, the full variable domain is EAQVTQNPRYLITVTGKKLTVTCSQNMNHEYMSWYRQDPGLGLRQIYYSMNVEVTDKGDVPEGYKVSRKEKRNFPLILESPSPNQTSLYFCASRGGTAANEKLFFGSGTQLSVL.